The clone carrying this TCR beta chain was seen a few times. Its antigen remains unknown. Trimming took off 0 bases at V and 0 bases at J, with 15 bases between the two ends. The CDR3 length is 18 residues. The germline V gene has CDR1 LGHNA and CDR2 YNFKEQ. TCRdb used MiXCR to reprocess the 5' RACE reads, holding one entry per CDR3 protein. This sample has some 340,000 distinct CDR3 sequences, with approximately 12% found just once. The sample comes from a study of T cells after yellow fever vaccination. Study conclusions and caveats: Most primary-vaccination clones recurred post-booster (just under 98% CD4, around 86% CD8). Weaker in magnitude, the secondary response showed a faster peak on day 5 versus 15.

The sample consisted of CD4+ T cells sorted from PBMCs, taken 45 days after the yellow fever booster vaccination. The source of this sequence is a man younger than 35 who received the YFV17D yellow fever vaccine. The chain links TRBV4-2 to TRBJ2-1; possible D gene TRBD2, 5 bases. The DNA for the CDR3 is TGTGCCAGCAGCCAAGATCTTACGGGGTCAAGCTCCTACAATGAGCAGTTCTTC. As protein: CASSQDLTGSSSYNEQFF.